This T cell receptor (beta chain) was found in a study of T cell responses to AZD1222 COVID-19 vaccine. Study background: Analysis merged second doses at about 4 or about 12 weeks.

The protocol was immunoSEQ multiplex PCR, while the TCRdb copy is restricted to in-frame clones and leaves out a portion. The sample has about 70,000 clones, over 80% seen once. Of note for this clone: Its antigen remains unidentified.

Study results and caveats: The study reported that nearly half of spike-specific TCRs target unmutated variant regions. Females made up more of the donors, who were largely white British, and clonal diversity may have come out too low. The study found vaccine-associated CD4 TCRs spanning spike, dominant at 160-218 and 743-854.

Sequencing used peripheral blood, obtained on day 0 of AZD1222 vaccination. The TCR was taken from an adult in good health.

In DNA form, the CDR3 reads TGTGCCAGCAGCCGACGGACAGCGGGCGAACCTTTCTTT. Its protein product is CASSRRTAGEPFF. The V call is TRBV7-9, the J call TRBJ1-1, with a weak D call TRBD1 (6 bases). The ends were cut back, 5 bases at V and 12 bases at J, with 19 bases in the middle. CDR3 length: 13 amino acids. Germline lookup yields CDR1 SEHNR and CDR2 FQNEAQ (reference sequence).